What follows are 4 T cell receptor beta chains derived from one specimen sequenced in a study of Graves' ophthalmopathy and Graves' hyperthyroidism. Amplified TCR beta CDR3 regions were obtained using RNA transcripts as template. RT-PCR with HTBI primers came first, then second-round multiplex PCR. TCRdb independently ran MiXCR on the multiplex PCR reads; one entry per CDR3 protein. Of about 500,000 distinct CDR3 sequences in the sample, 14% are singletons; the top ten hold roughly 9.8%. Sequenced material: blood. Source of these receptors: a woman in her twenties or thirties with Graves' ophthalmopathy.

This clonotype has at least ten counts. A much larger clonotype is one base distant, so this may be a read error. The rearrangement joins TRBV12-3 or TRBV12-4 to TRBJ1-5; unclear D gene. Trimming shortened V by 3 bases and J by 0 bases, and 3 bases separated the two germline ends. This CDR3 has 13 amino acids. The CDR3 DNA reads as TGTGCCAGCAGTTTTAATAGCAATCAGCCCCAGCATTTT. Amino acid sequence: CASSFNSNQPQHF.

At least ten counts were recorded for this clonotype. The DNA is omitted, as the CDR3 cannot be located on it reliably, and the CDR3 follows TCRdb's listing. CDR3 loop: CASSSSGDGYTF. The rearrangement joins TRBV27 to TRBJ1-2. The CDR3 length is 12 residues, termini included. Germline V gene sequence: CDR1 MNHEY, CDR2 SMNVEV (reference sequence).

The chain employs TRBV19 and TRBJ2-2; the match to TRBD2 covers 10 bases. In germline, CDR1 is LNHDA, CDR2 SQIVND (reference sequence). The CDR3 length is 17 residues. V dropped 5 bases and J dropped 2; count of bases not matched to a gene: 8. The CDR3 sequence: CASSASTSGANTGELFF. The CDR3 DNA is TGTGCCAGTAGTGCAAGTACTAGCGGGGCAAACACCGGGGAGCTGTTTTTT.

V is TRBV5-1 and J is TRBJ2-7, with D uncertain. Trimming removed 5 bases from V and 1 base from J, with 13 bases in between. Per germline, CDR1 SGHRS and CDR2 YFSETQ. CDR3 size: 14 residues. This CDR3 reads CASRIELASYEQYF. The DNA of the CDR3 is TGCGCCAGCAGAATTGAGCTTGCATCCTACGAGCAGTACTTC.